The source of this T cell receptor beta chain is a study of blood T cells in healthy people across ages. It was with a sample-barcoded 5' primer and a J-beta primer mix that a second PCR of about 6 to 11 cycles was run. Each CDR3 protein gets one entry after TCRdb re-called the 5' RACE reads with MiXCR. The sample lists about 570,000 distinct CDR3 sequences, 27% seen once, with roughly 18% in the top ten. The germline V gene has CDR1 SGHKS and CDR2 YYEKEE (reference sequence). This CDR3 has 13 residues. J lost 1 base, V lost 5 bases, and 0 bases had no gene match. V usage is TRBV5-5 and J usage is TRBJ2-5; 9 nucleotides line up with TRBD1. Input material: blood. This sequence was found in a woman between 65 and 79 years old in good health. CDR3 sequence: CASRTGGQETQYF. As DNA, the CDR3 is TGTGCCAGCAGGACAGGGGGCCAAGAGACCCAGTACTTC.